This TCR beta chain was profiled in a study of blood T cells in healthy people across ages. Primed by a sample-barcoded 5' primer and a J-beta primer mix, a second PCR proceeded for about 7 to 12 cycles. All cDNA molecules were each tagged by a template-switch adaptor with 12 random nucleotides. One entry per CDR3 protein results from TCRdb running MiXCR on the 5' RACE reads. The table records hundreds of thousands of distinct CDR3 sequences, 45% to 70% of them present only once. The germline V gene encodes CDR1 MDHEN and CDR2 SYDVKM. The CDR3 loop spans 16 amino acids. No fewer than 6 micrograms of total RNA were isolated from every sample. Study results and caveats: Any conclusive comparison of naive versus antigen-experienced cells was prevented by using unsorted PBMCs. Observed TCR beta diversity per million T cells went down as age went up. This fall followed a roughly linear course with age.

This clonotype appeared once. Its specificity is unknown. This chain uses TRBV28 with TRBJ2-7, with 11 positions matching TRBD1. The DNA end is more similar to TRBJ2-5, so the J call may be wrong. The sequenced sample was blood. The receptor comes from a man aged 40-49 years in good health. In nucleotides, the CDR3 is TGTGCCAGCAGCCTACCAGGACAGGGGGCTTTGGAGACCCAGTACTTC. Translation: CASSLPGQGALETQYF.